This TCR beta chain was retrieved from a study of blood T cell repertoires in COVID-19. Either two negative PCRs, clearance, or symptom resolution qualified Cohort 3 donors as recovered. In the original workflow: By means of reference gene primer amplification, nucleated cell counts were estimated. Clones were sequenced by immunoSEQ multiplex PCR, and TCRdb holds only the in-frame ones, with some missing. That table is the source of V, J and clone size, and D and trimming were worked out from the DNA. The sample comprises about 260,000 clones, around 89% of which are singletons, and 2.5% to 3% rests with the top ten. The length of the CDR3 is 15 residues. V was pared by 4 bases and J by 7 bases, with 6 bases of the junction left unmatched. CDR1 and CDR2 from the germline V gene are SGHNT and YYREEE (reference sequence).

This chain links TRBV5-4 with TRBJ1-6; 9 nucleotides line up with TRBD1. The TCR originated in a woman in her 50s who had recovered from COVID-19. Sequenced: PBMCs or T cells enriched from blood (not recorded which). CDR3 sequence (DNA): TGTGCCAGCAGCCAGGACAGGGGAAAAAATTCACCCCTCCACTTT. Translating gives CASSQDRGKNSPLHF. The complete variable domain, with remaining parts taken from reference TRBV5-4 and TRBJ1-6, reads ETGVTQSPTHLIKTRGQQVTLRCSSQSGHNTVSWYQQALGQGPQFIFQYYREEENGRGNFPPRFSGLQFPNYSSELNVNALELDDSALYLCASSQDRGKNSPLHFGNGTRLTVT.